These 11 T cell receptor beta chains originate from one sample sequenced in a study of blood T cell repertoires in COVID-19. Repertoires were generated with immunoSEQ multiplex PCR, while TCRdb's copy carries only in-frame clones and drops some. The repertoire holds approximately 48,000 clones, with approximately 85% as singletons. Specimen: peripheral blood. These receptors all stem from a man aged 55 to 70 with acute or convalescent COVID-19.

The V call is TRBV19, the J call TRBJ2-2; D is unresolved. Trimming left V 4 bases short and J 7 bases short, with 7 bases between. From germline, CDR1 is LNHDA and CDR2 SQIVND (reference sequence). This CDR3 spans 12 amino acids. CDR3 sequence (DNA): TGTGCCAGTAGTACAGACCACGGGGAGCTGTTTTTT. This sequence encodes CASSTDHGELFF.

The sample holds a few counts of this clone. The chain joins TRBV28 to TRBJ1-5, with 7 bases that match TRBD1. V trimming: 5 bases; J trimming: 4 bases; junction bases outside the gene matches: 11. CDR1 and CDR2 from the germline V gene are MDHEN and SYDVKM. This CDR3 comprises 16 residues. The CDR3 here is CASSPLLDRENQPQHF. CDR3 in DNA: TGTGCCAGCAGTCCACTCCTTGACAGGGAGAATCAGCCCCAGCATTTT.

J is TRBJ2-3 and V is TRBV4-1; 7 bases are a match to TRBD2. The CDR3 extends over 17 amino acids. CDR1 is MGHRA, CDR2 YSYEKL, per germline. Trimming at V came to 1 base and at J to 2 bases, leaving 9 bases not matched to a gene. The CDR3 region is CASSQALGTSATDTQYF. CDR3 bases: TGCGCCAGCAGCCAAGCTTTGGGCACTAGCGCCACAGATACGCAGTATTTT.

J is TRBJ1-1 and V is TRBV5-1; TRBD1 is a possible D gene (6 bases). Germline CDR1 SGHRS, CDR2 YFSETQ. V was cut by 4 bases and J by 9 bases, with 16 bases left in between. This CDR3 spans 13 amino acids. The CDR3 here is CASSEDGGRQAFF. The CDR3, as DNA: TGCGCCAGCAGCGAGGACGGGGGGCGGCAAGCTTTCTTT.

The chain joins TRBV7-3 to TRBJ2-3, with 7 bases lining up with TRBD1. CDR1 is SGHTA and CDR2 is FQGTGA in the germline V gene. The J segment lost 6 bases and the V segment lost 2 bases, leaving 5 bases of the junction unmatched. The CDR3 has 14 residues. The CDR3 nucleotides are TGTGCCAGCAGCTTAGACAGGGTATCCGATACGCAGTATTTT. Translation: CASSLDRVSDTQYF.

This rearrangement joins TRBV11-3 to TRBJ2-3; possibly TRBD2 for D (5 bases). CDR3 length: 14 residues. V lost 0 bases, J lost 1 base, and 5 bases lay in between. The germline gives CDR1 SGHNT, CDR2 YENEEA. CDR3 sequence (DNA): TGTGCCAGCAGCTTAGACGGGGGCACAGATACGCAGTATTTT. It is translated as CASSLDGGTDTQYF.

The CDR3 loop reads CASSRVDRMFYGYTF. In nucleotides, the CDR3 is TGTGCCAGTAGTAGGGTTGACAGGATGTTCTATGGCTACACCTTC. The V call is TRBV19, the J call TRBJ1-2; tentative D call: TRBD1 (6 bases). Germline-derived CDR1 and CDR2 are LNHDA and SQIVND (reference sequence). V dropped 4 bases and J dropped 4 bases, with 16 bases sitting between them. This CDR3 region has 15 residues.

This chain joins TRBV5-1 and TRBJ1-2; 7 bases match TRBD1. The CDR3 sequence is 15 residues long. V was clipped by 4 bases and J by 5 bases; unmatched bases: 11. CDR1 SGHRS and CDR2 YFSETQ come from the germline V gene. CDR3 DNA: TGCGCCAGCAGCGGGGGAGGACAGGACGGATATGGCTACACCTTC. This encodes CASSGGGQDGYGYTF. The full variable domain, with the rest looked up from reference TRBV5-1 and TRBJ1-2, is KAGVTQTPRYLIKTRGQQVTLSCSPISGHRSVSWYQQTPGQGLQFLFEYFSETQRNKGNFPGRFSGRQFSNSRSEMNVSTLELGDSALYLCASSGGGQDGYGYTFGSGTRLTVV.

The rearrangement joins TRBV2 to TRBJ1-2; maybe TRBD1 (5 bases). CDR1 is SNHLY and CDR2 is FYNNEI in the germline V gene. This CDR3 has 17 residues. V gave up 3 bases and J gave up 7 bases, with 24 bases separating them. CDR3 sequence (DNA): TGTGCCAGCAGTGACCCGATCTGGGGGGGGGAGGCTGGTGGCTACACCTTC. It yields the protein CASSDPIWGGEAGGYTF.

This clone turned up a few times. The chain couples TRBV6-5 to TRBJ1-3; no firm D call. CDR1 is MNHEY and CDR2 is SVGAGI in the germline V gene. The CDR3 runs 12 residues. The ends were cut back, 6 bases at V and 4 bases at J, with 7 bases in the middle. CDR3 nucleotides: TGTGCCAGCAGGACACCAGGAAACACCATATATTTT. Its translation is CASRTPGNTIYF.

The chain carries TRBV4-1 and TRBJ2-2, with a tentative D call TRBD1 (6 bases). Deletions cut 6 bases from V and 0 bases from J, with 23 bases between. Germline CDR1 MGHRA, CDR2 YSYEKL. This CDR3 region has 19 residues. This CDR3 is CASRRGWARVPSNTGELFF. The CDR3 DNA reads as TGCGCCAGCAGGAGGGGGTGGGCCCGGGTCCCCTCGAACACCGGGGAGCTGTTTTTT.